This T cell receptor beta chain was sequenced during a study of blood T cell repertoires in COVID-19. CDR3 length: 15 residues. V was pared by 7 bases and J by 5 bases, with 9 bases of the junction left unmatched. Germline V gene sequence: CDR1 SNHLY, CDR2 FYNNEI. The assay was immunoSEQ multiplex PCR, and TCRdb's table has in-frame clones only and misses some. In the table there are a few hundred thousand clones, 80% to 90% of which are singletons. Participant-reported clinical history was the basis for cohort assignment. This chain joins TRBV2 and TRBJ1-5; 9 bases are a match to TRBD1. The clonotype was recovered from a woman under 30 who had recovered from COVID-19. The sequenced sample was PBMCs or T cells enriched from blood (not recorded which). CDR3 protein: CASTRTGDRDQPQHF. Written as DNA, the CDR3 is TGTGCCAGCACGCGGACAGGGGATAGGGATCAGCCCCAGCATTTT.